A single sample gave rise to the 21 T cell receptor beta chains below, sequenced in a study of blood T cell repertoires in COVID-19. This table comes from immunoSEQ multiplex PCR, and its TCRdb copy is limited to in-frame clones, with some not included. The repertoire holds over 30,000 clones, roughly 87% seen once, with roughly 19% in the top ten. The specimen was peripheral blood. Receptors were obtained from a man older than 75 with acute or convalescent COVID-19.

J is TRBJ2-2 and V is TRBV4-1; 12 nucleotides agree with TRBD2. Trimming removed 1 base from V and 6 bases from J; junction bases left unmatched: 6. The germline gives CDR1 MGHRA, CDR2 YSYEKL. The CDR3 length is 17 residues. This CDR3 reads CASSQGGLAGGPGELFF. CDR3 sequence (DNA): TGCGCCAGCAGCCAAGGAGGCCTAGCGGGGGGGCCCGGGGAGCTGTTTTTT.

The chain couples TRBV6-5 to TRBJ2-5; 10 nucleotides line up with TRBD2. CDR1 is MNHEY and CDR2 is SVGAGI in the germline V gene. The CDR3 runs to 14 residues. V trimming: 2 bases; J trimming: 9 bases; junction bases outside the gene matches: 6. CDR3 region: CASSYGSGGLAQYF. The CDR3 nucleotides are TGTGCCAGCAGTTACGGTAGCGGGGGGTTGGCCCAGTACTTC.

CDR3 amino acids: CASSLAWTSGGKRDEQFF. In DNA form, the CDR3 reads TGCGCCAGCAGCTTGGCCTGGACTAGCGGGGGTAAACGTGATGAGCAGTTCTTC. The rearrangement links TRBV5-1 to TRBJ2-1; 13 bases align to TRBD2. This CDR3 contains 18 residues. Germline V CDR1 and CDR2: SGHRS, YFSETQ. V shed 0 bases and J 8 bases; nucleotides not matched to a gene: 11. Based on the CDR3 plus reference TRBV5-1 and TRBJ2-1, the full variable domain is KAGVTQTPRYLIKTRGQQVTLSCSPISGHRSVSWYQQTPGQGLQFLFEYFSETQRNKGNFPGRFSGRQFSNSRSEMNVSTLELGDSALYLCASSLAWTSGGKRDEQFFGPGTRLTVL.

The rearrangement uses TRBV29-1 and TRBJ1-1, with 8 bases lining up with TRBD1. Germline values: CDR1 SQVTM, CDR2 ANQGSEA. Trimming cost V 7 bases and J 4 bases; bases outside gene matches: 5. The CDR3 extends over 12 amino acids. CDR3 sequence: CSGHDRGTEAFF. The CDR3 nucleotides read TGCAGCGGCCACGACAGGGGCACTGAAGCTTTCTTT.

The V and J genes are TRBV5-1 and TRBJ2-3; no clear D. V gave up 1 base and J gave up 0 bases, with 12 bases separating them. Germline lookup yields CDR1 SGHRS and CDR2 YFSETQ. The CDR3 totals 16 residues. CDR3 sequence (DNA): TGCGCCAGCAGCTTGATGGGCAGGCCGAGCACAGATACGCAGTATTTT. It is translated as CASSLMGRPSTDTQYF. Full variable domain (remainder filled in from reference TRBV5-1 and TRBJ2-3): KAGVTQTPRYLIKTRGQQVTLSCSPISGHRSVSWYQQTPGQGLQFLFEYFSETQRNKGNFPGRFSGRQFSNSRSEMNVSTLELGDSALYLCASSLMGRPSTDTQYFGPGTRLTVL.

On this clone itself: The germline gene is not matched at one end of the junction; a read error may be the cause. The chain couples TRBV6-1 to TRBJ1-5; D is perhaps TRBD1 (5 bases). Germline CDR1 and CDR2: MNHNS and SASEGT. The CDR3 spans 15 residues. The CDR3 DNA follows: TGTGCCAGCAGCGAAGTGGGGCGAGGCAATCAGCCCCAGCATTTT. It translates to CASSEVGRGNQPQHF.

J is TRBJ2-5 and V is TRBV19; TRBD1 matches at 9 bases. Germline V lookup: CDR1 LNHDA, CDR2 SQIVND (reference sequence). The junction had 2 bases not matched to a gene; V was cut back by 6 bases and J by 3 bases. The CDR3 sequence is 13 residues long. CDR3 residues: CASSRDREETQYF. The CDR3 region has the DNA TGTGCCAGTAGCAGGGACAGGGAAGAGACCCAGTACTTC. The complete variable domain, with remaining parts taken from reference TRBV19 and TRBJ2-5, reads DGGITQSPKYLFRKEGQNVTLSCEQNLNHDAMYWYRQDPGQGLRLIYYSQIVNDFQKGDIAEGYSVSREKKESFPLTVTSAQKNPTAFYLCASSRDREETQYFGPGTRLLVL.

The chain employs TRBV27 and TRBJ2-5, with D possibly TRBD1 on 6 matching bases. The CDR3 contains 13 residues. V was pared by 2 bases and J by 4 bases, with 8 bases between. Germline CDR1 is MNHEY and CDR2 is SMNVEV (reference sequence). In DNA form, the CDR3 reads TGTGCCAGCAGTTTAGACAGGCGAGAGACCCAGTACTTC. It is translated as CASSLDRRETQYF.

The gene calls are TRBV6-5 and TRBJ1-1, with 7 bases fitting TRBD1. The CDR3 has 15 residues. Germline assignment: CDR1 MNHEY and CDR2 SVGAGI. Trimming took 0 bases from V and 7 from J; bases not matched to a gene: 8. DNA for the CDR3: TGTGCCAGCAGTTACTCCGAAACAGGGGTATTTGAAGCTTTCTTT. Translated: CASSYSETGVFEAFF.

CDR3 residues: CASTPGKGGYGYTF. As DNA, the CDR3 is TGCGCCAGCACCCCCGGGAAGGGAGGCTATGGCTACACCTTC. The chain uses TRBV4-1 and TRBJ1-2; D ambiguous. The CDR3 totals 14 residues. The ends were cut back, 7 bases at V and 4 bases at J, with 16 bases in the middle. Per the germline V gene, CDR1 is MGHRA and CDR2 is YSYEKL.

This clone was seen only once. This chain joins TRBV19 and TRBJ1-3, with D perhaps TRBD1 (6 bases). V was pared by 5 bases and J by 0 bases, with 14 bases between. Germline CDR1 reads LNHDA; CDR2 reads SQIVND (reference sequence). The CDR3 has 16 residues. This CDR3 is CASSSTGLSSGNTIYF. As DNA, the CDR3 is TGTGCCAGTAGTTCGACAGGACTTAGCTCTGGAAACACCATATATTTT.

This clone was seen only once. The rearrangement joins TRBV2 to TRBJ1-4, with unresolved D. Trimming stripped 5 bases from V and 4 bases from J, with 2 bases between. CDR3 length: 11 amino acids. Germline-derived CDR1 and CDR2 are SNHLY and FYNNEI. As DNA, the CDR3 is TGTGCCAGCAGTCTTAATGAAAAACTGTTTTTT. It translates to CASSLNEKLFF. Looking up the rest from reference TRBV2 and TRBJ1-4 gives the full variable domain: EPEVTQTPSHQVTQMGQEVILRCVPISNHLYFYWYRQILGQKVEFLVSFYNNEISEKSEIFDDQFSVERPDGSNFTLKIRSTKLEDSAMYFCASSLNEKLFFGSGTQLSVL.

The J gene is TRBJ2-2, the V gene TRBV5-1, with D possibly matching TRBD2 (5 bases). Deletions cut 0 bases from V and 7 bases from J, with 10 bases between. The CDR3 length is 14 residues. The germline gives CDR1 SGHRS, CDR2 YFSETQ. This chain's CDR3 is CASSLGTSNGELFF. In nucleotides, the CDR3 is TGCGCCAGCAGCTTGGGGACTTCGAACGGGGAGCTGTTTTTT.

The rearrangement links TRBV28 to TRBJ1-2, with a possible D match to TRBD1 (6 bases). V lost 6 bases to trimming and J lost 5 bases, with 10 bases between them. This CDR3 has 12 amino acids. Germline V lookup: CDR1 MDHEN, CDR2 SYDVKM. CDR3 loop: CASSLTGYGYTF. CDR3 nucleotides: TGTGCCAGCAGCCTAACAGGGTATGGCTACACCTTC.

The chain combines TRBV15 with TRBJ2-1, with 11 positions matching TRBD1. V lost 2 bases and J lost 14; bases outside the gene matches: 5. This CDR3 has 13 amino acids. Germline CDR1 and CDR2: LNHNV and YYDKDF (reference sequence). This CDR3 is CATSRSGTGGKFF. The CDR3, as DNA: TGTGCCACCAGCAGATCAGGGACAGGGGGAAAGTTCTTC.

This chain uses TRBV4-2 with TRBJ2-7, with 8 bases matching TRBD2. The V gene's germline CDR1 is LGHNA and CDR2 YNFKEQ. The CDR3 spans 16 residues. The V segment lost 3 bases and the J segment 0 bases; nucleotides outside the gene matches: 7. CDR3 sequence: CASSHPGGGTSYEQYF. The CDR3, as DNA: TGTGCCAGCAGCCATCCGGGGGGGGGAACCTCCTACGAGCAGTACTTC.

V and J are TRBV7-6 and TRBJ1-2; D remains ambiguous. Germline CDR1 and CDR2: SGHVS and FNYEAQ. V was cut by 5 bases and J by 8 bases, with 12 bases left in between. There are 12 residues in the CDR3. This CDR3 is CASSLGGRGYTF. Written as DNA, the CDR3 is TGTGCCAGCAGCCTGGGAGGGAGGGGCTACACCTTC.

The chain carries TRBV18 and TRBJ1-1, with 10 bases that match TRBD1. Trimming removed 0 bases from V and 0 bases from J; junction bases left unmatched: 1. The germline gives CDR1 KGHSH, CDR2 LQKENI. The CDR3 length is 16 residues. The CDR3 protein is CASSPPGTGVNTEAFF. The CDR3 DNA reads as TGTGCCAGCTCACCACCGGGGACAGGGGTGAACACTGAAGCTTTCTTT.

This chain joins TRBV18 and TRBJ1-1, with 9 bases lining up with TRBD1. With 1 base clipped from V and 9 bases from J, the junction kept 3 bases outside the gene matches. The CDR3 spans 13 residues. CDR1 is KGHSH and CDR2 is LQKENI in the germline V gene. The CDR3 spells CASSPQGQGQAFF. The DNA of the CDR3 is TGTGCCAGCTCACCACAAGGACAGGGGCAAGCTTTCTTT.

The chain recombines TRBV10-3 with TRBJ1-1; D unresolved. CDR1 and CDR2 (germline): ENHRY, SYGVKD. This CDR3 comprises 12 residues. V lost 8 bases and J lost 0, with 7 bases in between. CDR3 amino acids: CAIRGVNTEAFF. The DNA for the CDR3 is TGTGCCATCCGAGGAGTGAACACTGAAGCTTTCTTT.

The rearrangement links TRBV5-6 to TRBJ2-3, with D hard to call. The germline V gene has CDR1 SGHDT and CDR2 YYEEEE. V was pared by 0 bases and J by 6 bases, with 8 bases between. There are 13 residues in the CDR3. The CDR3 DNA follows: TGTGCCAGCAGCTTGGGGGCTCAGGATACGCAGTATTTT. As protein: CASSLGAQDTQYF.